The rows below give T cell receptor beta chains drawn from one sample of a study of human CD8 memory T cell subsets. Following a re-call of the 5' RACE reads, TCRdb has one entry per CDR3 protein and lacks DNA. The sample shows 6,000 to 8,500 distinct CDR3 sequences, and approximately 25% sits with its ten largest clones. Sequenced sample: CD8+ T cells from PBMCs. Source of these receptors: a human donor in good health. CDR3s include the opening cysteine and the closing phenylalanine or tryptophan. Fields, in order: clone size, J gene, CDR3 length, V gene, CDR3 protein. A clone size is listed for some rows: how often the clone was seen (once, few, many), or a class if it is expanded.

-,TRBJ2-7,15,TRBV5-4,CASSFGGGAVDEQYF
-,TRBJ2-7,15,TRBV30,CAWSVTSGRIYEQYF
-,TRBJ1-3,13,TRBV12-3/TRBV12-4,CASSFEGGNTIYF
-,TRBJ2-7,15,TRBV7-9,CASSSSGRNSYEQYF
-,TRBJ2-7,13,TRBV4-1,CASSAGTGDEQYF
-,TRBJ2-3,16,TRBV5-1,CASSLALAGMGDTQYF
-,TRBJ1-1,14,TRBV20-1,CSAIRDRGSTEAFF
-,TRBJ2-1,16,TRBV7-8,CASSLQDRESYNEQFF
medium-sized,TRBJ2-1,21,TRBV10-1,CASSDSGASGRGPNSYNEQFF
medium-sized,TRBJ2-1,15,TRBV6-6,CASSYSGGLRDEQFF
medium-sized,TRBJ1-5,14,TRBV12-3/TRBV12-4,CASSSRGGNQPQHF
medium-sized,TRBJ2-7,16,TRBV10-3,CAISETLAGGPYEQYF
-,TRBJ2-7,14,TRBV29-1,CSVRGAQSSYEQYF
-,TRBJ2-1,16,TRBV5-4,CASSPGGHSPYNEQFF
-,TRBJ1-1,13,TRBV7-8,CASSLARRAEAFF
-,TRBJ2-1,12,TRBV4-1,CASSQDGSEQFF
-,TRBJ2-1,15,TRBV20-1,CSARDGEKLTHEQFF
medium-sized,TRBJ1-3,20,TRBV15,CATSTSLLGTGEDLGNTIYF
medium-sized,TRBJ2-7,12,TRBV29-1,CSVVDNANEQYF
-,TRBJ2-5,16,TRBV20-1,CSARVDGARLGETQYF
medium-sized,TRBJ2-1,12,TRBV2,CASGDSYNEQFF
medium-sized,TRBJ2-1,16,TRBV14,CASSQASGPRWGEQFF
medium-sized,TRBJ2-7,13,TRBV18,CASSPGRSYEQYF
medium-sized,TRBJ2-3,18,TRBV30,CAWSVRGQVRLSADTQYF
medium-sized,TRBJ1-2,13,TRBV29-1,CSVHRESSYGYTF
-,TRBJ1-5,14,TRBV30,CAWGGENSNQPQHF
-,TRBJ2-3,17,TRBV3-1,CASSPRDSGVGSDTQYF
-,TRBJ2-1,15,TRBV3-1,CASSFLAGERNEQFF
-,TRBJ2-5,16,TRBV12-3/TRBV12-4,CASSLAYLGWQETQYF
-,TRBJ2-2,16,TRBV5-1,CASSLWAGGPTGELFF
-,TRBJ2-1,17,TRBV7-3,CASSLNPSGSSYNEQFF
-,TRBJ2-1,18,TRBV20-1,CSARVILADNRDPNEQFF
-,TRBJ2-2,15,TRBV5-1,CASREGEARTGELFF
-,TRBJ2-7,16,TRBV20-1,CSARALTGPFSYEQYF
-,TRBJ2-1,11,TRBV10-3,CAISEGSLEFF
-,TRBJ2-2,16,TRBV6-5,CASSYSPGLNTGELFF
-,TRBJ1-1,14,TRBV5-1,CASSTTGPGTEAFF
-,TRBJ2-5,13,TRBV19,CASSIDLGETQYF
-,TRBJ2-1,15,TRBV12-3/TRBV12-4,CASSFLTSSYNEQFF
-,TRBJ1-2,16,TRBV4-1,CASSQDLDGYLYGYTF
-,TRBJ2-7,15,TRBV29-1,CSVEDPDGGHYEQYF
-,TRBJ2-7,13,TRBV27,CASRVGVNYEQYF
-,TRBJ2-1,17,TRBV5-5,CASSLESGGSLYNEQFF
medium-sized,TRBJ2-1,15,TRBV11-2,CASSPPQGSHNEQFF
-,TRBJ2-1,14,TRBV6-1,CASSEARLAGEQFF
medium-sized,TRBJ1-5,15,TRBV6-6,CASSYSRAGSQPQHF
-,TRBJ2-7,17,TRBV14,CASSQLNVPAGGGEQYF
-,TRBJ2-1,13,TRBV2,CASTSSSYNEQFF
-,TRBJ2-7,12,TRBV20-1,CSATLSKGAQYF
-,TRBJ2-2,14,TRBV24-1,CATSWGGASGELFF
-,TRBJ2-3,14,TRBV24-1,CATSETGGPDTQYF
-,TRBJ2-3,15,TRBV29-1,CSVEDPGGPTDTQYF
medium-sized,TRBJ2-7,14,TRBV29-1,CSVEGAGTSYEQYF
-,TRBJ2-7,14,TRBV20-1,CSARDIGGPYEQYF
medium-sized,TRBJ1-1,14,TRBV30,CAYSWENVNTEAFF
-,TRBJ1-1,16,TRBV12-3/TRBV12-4,CASSYDRGIMNTEAFF
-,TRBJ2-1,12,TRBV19,CASSIVGTEQFF
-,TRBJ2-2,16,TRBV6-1,CASSDRAIKSSGELFF
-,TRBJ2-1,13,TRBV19,CASSIDRNNEQFF